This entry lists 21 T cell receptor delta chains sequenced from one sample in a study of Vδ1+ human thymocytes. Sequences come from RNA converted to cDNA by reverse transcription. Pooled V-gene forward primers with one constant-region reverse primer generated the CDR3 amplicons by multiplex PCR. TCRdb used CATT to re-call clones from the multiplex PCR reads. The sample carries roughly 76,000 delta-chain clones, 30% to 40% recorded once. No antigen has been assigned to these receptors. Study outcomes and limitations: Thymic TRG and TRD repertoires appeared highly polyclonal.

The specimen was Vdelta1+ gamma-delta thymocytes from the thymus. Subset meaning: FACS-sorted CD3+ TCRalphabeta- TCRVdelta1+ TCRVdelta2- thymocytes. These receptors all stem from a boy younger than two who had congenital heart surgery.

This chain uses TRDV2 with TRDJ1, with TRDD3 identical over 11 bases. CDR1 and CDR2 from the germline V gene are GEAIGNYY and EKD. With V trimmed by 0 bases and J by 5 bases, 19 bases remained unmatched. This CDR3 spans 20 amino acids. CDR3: CACDTDAEWGIRPFKDKLIF. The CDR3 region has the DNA TGTGCCTGTGACACCGATGCCGAATGGGGGATACGCCCGTTCAAAGATAAACTCATCTTT.

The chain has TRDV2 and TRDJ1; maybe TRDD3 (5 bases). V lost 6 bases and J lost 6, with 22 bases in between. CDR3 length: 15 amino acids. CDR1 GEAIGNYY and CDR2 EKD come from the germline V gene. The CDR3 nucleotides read TGTGCCTGTCATCAGTTATTCGGGGGGTTTTATAAACTCATCTTT. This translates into CACHQLFGGFYKLIF.

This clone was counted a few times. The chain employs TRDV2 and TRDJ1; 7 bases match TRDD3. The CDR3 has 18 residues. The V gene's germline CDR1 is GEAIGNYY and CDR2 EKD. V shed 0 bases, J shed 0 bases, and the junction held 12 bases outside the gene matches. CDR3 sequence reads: CACDTGSGGPPYTDKLIF. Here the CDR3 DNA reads TGTGCCTGTGACACCGGATCTGGGGGTCCCCCTTACACCGATAAACTCATCTTT.

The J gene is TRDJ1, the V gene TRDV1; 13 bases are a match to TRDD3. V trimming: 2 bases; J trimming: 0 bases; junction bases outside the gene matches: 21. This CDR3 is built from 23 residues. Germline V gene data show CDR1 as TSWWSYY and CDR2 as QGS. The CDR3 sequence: CALGEGVASTGGYGLRYTDKLIF. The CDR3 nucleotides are TGTGCTCTTGGGGAAGGTGTCGCTTCTACTGGGGGATACGGCCTGAGGTACACCGATAAACTCATCTTT.

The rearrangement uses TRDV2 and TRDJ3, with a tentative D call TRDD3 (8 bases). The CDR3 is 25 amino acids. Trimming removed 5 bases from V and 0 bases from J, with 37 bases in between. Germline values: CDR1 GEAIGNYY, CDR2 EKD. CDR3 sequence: CACVLFLRGRVGDSTSSWDTRQMFF. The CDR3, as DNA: TGTGCCTGTGTCTTATTCCTACGGGGGAGAGTGGGGGATTCAACCAGCTCCTGGGACACCCGACAGATGTTTTTC.

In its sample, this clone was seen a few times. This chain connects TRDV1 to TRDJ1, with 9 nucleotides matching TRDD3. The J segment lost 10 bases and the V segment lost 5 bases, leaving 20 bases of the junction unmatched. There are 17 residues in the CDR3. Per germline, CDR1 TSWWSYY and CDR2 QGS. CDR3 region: CALGPEAFQRGYAGLIF. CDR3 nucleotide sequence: TGTGCTCTTGGGCCCGAGGCCTTCCAACGGGGATACGCGGGACTCATCTTT.

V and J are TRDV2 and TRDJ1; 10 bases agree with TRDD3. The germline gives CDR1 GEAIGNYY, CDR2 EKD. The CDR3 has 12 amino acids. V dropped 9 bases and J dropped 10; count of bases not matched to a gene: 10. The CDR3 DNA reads TGTGCCACCGGGTGGGGGATACTACGACTCATCTTT. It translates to CATGWGILRLIF.

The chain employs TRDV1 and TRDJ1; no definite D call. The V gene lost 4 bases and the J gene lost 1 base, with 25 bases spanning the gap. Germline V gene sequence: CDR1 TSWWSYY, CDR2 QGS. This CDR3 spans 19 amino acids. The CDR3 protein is CALGGIYVRIPPVTDKLIF. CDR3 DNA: TGTGCTCTTGGGGGGATTTACGTCCGGATTCCCCCGGTCACCGATAAACTCATCTTT.

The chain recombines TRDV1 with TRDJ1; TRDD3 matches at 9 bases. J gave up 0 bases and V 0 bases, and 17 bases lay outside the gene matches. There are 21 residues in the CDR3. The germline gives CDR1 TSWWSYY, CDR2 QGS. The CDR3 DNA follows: TGTGCTCTTGGGGAACTTTTCCGTCAACCTTACTGGGGGAGACACACCGATAAACTCATCTTT. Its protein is CALGELFRQPYWGRHTDKLIF.

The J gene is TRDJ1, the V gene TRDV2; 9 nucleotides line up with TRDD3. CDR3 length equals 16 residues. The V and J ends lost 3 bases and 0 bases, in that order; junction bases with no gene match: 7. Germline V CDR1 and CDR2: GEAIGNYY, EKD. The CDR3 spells CACDGTGGTYTDKLIF. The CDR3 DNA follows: TGTGCCTGTGACGGGACTGGGGGAACCTACACCGATAAACTCATCTTT.

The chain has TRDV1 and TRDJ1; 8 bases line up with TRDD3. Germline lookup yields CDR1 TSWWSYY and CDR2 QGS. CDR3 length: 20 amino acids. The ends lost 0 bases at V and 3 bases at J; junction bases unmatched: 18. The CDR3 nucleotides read TGTGCTCTTGGGGAACTAGTAGTGCCCTACTGGGGGTCCTCCTCCGATAAACTCATCTTT. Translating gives CALGELVVPYWGSSSDKLIF.

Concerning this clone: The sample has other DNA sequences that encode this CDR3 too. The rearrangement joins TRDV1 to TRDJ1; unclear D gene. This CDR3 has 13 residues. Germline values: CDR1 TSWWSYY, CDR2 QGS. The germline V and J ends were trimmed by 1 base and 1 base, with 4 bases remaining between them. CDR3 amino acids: CALGEPPTDKLIF. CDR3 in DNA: TGTGCTCTTGGGGAACCCCCCACCGATAAACTCATCTTT.

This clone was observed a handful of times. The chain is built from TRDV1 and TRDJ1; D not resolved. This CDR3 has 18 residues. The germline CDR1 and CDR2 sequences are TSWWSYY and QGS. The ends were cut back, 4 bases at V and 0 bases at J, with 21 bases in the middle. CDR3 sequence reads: CALGGLLALRPYTDKLIF. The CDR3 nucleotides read TGTGCTCTTGGGGGTTTACTCGCCCTGAGACCTTACACCGATAAACTCATCTTT.

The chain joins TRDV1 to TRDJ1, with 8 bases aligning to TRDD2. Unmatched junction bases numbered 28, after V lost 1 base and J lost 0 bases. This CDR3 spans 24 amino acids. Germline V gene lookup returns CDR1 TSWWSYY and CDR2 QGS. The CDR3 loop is CALGERPYFLRSGEGGVYTDKLIF. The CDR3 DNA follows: TGTGCTCTTGGGGAACGCCCCTACTTCCTACGATCGGGAGAAGGCGGGGTGTACACCGATAAACTCATCTTT.

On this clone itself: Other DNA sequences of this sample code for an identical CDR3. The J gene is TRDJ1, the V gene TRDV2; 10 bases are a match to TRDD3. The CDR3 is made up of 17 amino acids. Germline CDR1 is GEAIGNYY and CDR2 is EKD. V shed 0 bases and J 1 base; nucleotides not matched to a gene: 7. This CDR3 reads CACDTVFTGGSTDKLIF. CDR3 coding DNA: TGTGCCTGTGACACCGTCTTTACTGGGGGATCCACCGATAAACTCATCTTT.

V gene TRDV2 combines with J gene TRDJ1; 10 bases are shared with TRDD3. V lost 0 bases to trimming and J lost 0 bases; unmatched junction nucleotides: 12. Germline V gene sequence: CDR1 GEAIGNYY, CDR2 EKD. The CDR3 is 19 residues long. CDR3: CACDTRSYTGGLYTDKLIF. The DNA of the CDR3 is TGTGCCTGTGACACCCGGTCCTACACTGGGGGATTGTACACCGATAAACTCATCTTT.

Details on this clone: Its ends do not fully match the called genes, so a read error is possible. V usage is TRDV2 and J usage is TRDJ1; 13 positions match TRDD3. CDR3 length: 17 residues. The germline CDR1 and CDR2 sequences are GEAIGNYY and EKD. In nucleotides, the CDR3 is TGTGCCTGTGACACCACAACTGGGGGATACGACGCCGATGAACTCATCTTT. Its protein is CACDTTTGGYDADELIF.

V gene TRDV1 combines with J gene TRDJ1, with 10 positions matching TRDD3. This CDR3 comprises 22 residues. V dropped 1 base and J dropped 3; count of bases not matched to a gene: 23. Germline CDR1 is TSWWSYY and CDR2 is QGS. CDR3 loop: CALGEPKPSPVLGDRKADKLIF. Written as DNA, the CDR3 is TGTGCTCTTGGGGAACCGAAGCCTTCCCCGGTACTGGGGGATCGGAAAGCCGATAAACTCATCTTT.

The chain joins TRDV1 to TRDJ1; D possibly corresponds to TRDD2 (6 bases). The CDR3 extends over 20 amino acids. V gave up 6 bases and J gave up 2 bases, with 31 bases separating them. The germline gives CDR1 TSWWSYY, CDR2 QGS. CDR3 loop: CALGKGPTDVRCEETDKLIF. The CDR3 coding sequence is TGTGCTCTTGGTAAGGGTCCTACGGATGTGAGGTGCGAGGAGACCGATAAACTCATCTTT.

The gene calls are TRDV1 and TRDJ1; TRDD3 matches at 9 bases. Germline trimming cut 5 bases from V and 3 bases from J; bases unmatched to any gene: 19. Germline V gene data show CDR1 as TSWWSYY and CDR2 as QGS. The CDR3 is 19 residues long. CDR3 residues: CALGTSFSTGGYRSDKLIF. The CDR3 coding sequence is TGTGCTCTTGGGACTTCCTTCTCTACCGGGGGATACAGATCCGATAAACTCATCTTT.

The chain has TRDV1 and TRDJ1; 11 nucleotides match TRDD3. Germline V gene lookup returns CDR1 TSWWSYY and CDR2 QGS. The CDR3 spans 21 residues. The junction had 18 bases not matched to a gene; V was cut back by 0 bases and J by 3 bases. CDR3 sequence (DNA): TGTGCTCTTGGGGAACTTTGCGGATACAACTGGGGGATAAGACCCCCCGATAAACTCATCTTT. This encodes CALGELCGYNWGIRPPDKLIF.